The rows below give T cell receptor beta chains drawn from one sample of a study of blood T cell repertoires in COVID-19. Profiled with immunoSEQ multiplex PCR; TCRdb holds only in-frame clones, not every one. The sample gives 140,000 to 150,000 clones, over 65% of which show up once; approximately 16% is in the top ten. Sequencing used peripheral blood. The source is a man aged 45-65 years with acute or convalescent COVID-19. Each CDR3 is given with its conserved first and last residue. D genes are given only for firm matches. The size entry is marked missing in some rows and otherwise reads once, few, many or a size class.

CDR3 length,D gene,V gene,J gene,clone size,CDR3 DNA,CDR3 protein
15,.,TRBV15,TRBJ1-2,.,TGTGCCACCAGCAGAGAGGTGGGCAGGGCCTATGGCTACACCTTC,CATSREVGRAYGYTF
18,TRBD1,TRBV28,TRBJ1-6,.,TGTGCCAGCAGTTCCCCGGGACAGGCGAGCTCCTATAATTCACCCCTCCACTTT,CASSSPGQASSYNSPLHF
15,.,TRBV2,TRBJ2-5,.,TGTGCCAGCAGTGAATTAACGGGGGTTCAAGAGACCCAGTACTTC,CASSELTGVQETQYF
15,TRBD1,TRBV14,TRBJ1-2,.,TGTGCCAGCAGCCCCAGGGGGCGGGGAAACTATGGCTACACCTTC,CASSPRGRGNYGYTF
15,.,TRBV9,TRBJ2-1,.,TGTGCCAGCTCGGTGGGGGGGCATCCGAGTAATGAGCAGTTCTTC,CASSVGGHPSNEQFF
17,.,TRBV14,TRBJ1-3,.,TGTGCCAGCAGCCAAGAGGGGCTAGACATGGACCGAAACACCATATATTTT,CASSQEGLDMDRNTIYF
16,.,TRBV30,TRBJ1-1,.,TGTGCCTGGAGTGTACGAGGGTTATCTATGAACACTGAAGCTTTCTTT,CAWSVRGLSMNTEAFF
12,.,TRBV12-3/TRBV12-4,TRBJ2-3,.,TGTGCCAGCGGACAGAGGGCAGATACGCAGTATTTT,CASGQRADTQYF
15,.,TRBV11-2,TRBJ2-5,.,TGTGCCAGCAGCTCCTCTTTGGCCCCAGGGGAGACCCAGTACTTC,CASSSSLAPGETQYF
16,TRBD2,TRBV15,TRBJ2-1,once,TGTGCCACCAGGGGAGGGGGACTAGCGGTCTACAATGAGCAGTTCTTC,CATRGGGLAVYNEQFF